The T cell receptor (beta chain) under discussion was sequenced for a study of shared clonotypes between healthy human individuals. Study background: CD4 naive and memory got three plates each, CD8 naive two, CD8 memory one.

Study observations and caveats: Naive subsets typically showed greater estimated richness than memory subsets.

Germline V gene sequence: CDR1 MNHEY, CDR2 SVGAGI. Between the trimmed V and J ends, which lost 2 bases and 2 bases, there was a span of 12 bases. This CDR3 contains 15 residues. As regards this clone: No antigen is known for it.

Several immunoSEQ plates received, in even portions, the genomic DNA of each subset. Using immunoSEQ multiplex PCR, the repertoire was profiled, and TCRdb retains in-frame clones only, with some absent. The sample shows under 850,000 clones, 72% of them seen only once. The sequence was obtained from a woman aged 25 to 39 in good health. J is TRBJ1-2 and V is TRBV6-5, with D maybe TRBD1 (5 bases). The sequencing sample was made of memory CD4+ T cells sorted from blood. Specified subset: CD45RA-negative fraction. CDR3: CASSYGFGGNYGYTF. In DNA, the CDR3 is TGTGCCAGCAGTTACGGGTTTGGGGGAAACTATGGCTACACCTTC.